These 15 T cell receptor beta chains share one sample of origin, sequenced in a study of PD-1 blockade in classical Hodgkin lymphoma. Profiling relied on immunoSEQ multiplex PCR, and the TCRdb table lists in-frame clones only, not all of them. The table shows tens of thousands of clones, with over 80% occurring only once. Time point here: cycle 4 day 1 (C4D1), after about 6 weeks of nivolumab. Relapses following autologous stem cell transplantation were seen in all patients, with brentuximab vedotin exposure varying. The starting material was peripheral blood mononuclear cells (PBMCs), obtained before the fourth cycle of nivolumab. These receptors were collected from a human donor with classical Hodgkin lymphoma.

The chain employs TRBV7-2 and TRBJ2-5; TRBD1 might be the D (6 bases). V was trimmed by 5 bases and J by 1 base, leaving 11 bases between them. Germline CDR1 reads SGHTA; CDR2 reads FQGNSA. The CDR3 runs 14 residues. CDR3 amino acids: CASSPRQVQETQYF. CDR3 nucleotide sequence: TGTGCCAGCAGCCCCCGACAGGTCCAAGAGACCCAGTACTTC.

Here the CDR3 reads CASSLSSRYQETQYF. The CDR3 DNA sequence: TGTGCCAGCAGCTTAAGTAGCAGGTACCAAGAGACCCAGTACTTC. This sequence joins TRBV7-6 and TRBJ2-5; D call uncertain. Germline V lookup: CDR1 SGHVS, CDR2 FNYEAQ. The CDR3 loop spans 15 amino acids. Trimming left V 2 bases short and J 0 bases short, with 10 bases between.

V is TRBV28 and J is TRBJ2-7; D ambiguous. V was pared by 6 bases and J by 6 bases, with 18 bases between. CDR1 is MDHEN and CDR2 is SYDVKM in the germline V gene. The length of the CDR3 is 14 residues. The CDR3 is CASSLRPQLGEQYF. CDR3 nucleotide sequence: TGTGCCAGCAGCTTGAGGCCCCAACTCGGCGAGCAGTACTTC.

The rearrangement joins TRBV19 to TRBJ2-2; TRBD1 matches at 8 bases. Trimming took 2 bases from V and 6 from J; bases not matched to a gene: 8. The CDR3 runs to 16 residues. Per the germline V gene, CDR1 is LNHDA and CDR2 is SQIVND (reference sequence). The CDR3: CASSILPDRVSGELFF. The CDR3 region has the DNA TGTGCCAGTAGTATACTCCCGGACAGGGTCTCCGGGGAGCTGTTTTTT.

The V gene is TRBV23-1, the J gene TRBJ2-7, with D possibly matching TRBD1 (6 bases). TRBV23-1 belongs to the ORF category, with a function that is uncertain. V shed 0 bases and J shed 5 bases, with 8 bases lying between them. The CDR3 runs 13 residues. CDR3 protein: CASSQSGGNEQYF. The CDR3 DNA sequence: TGCGCCAGCAGTCAATCTGGGGGCAACGAGCAGTACTTC.

The chain joins TRBV12-5 to TRBJ2-7, with TRBD1 matching over 11 bases. The V gene end was trimmed by 6 bases and the J gene end by 2 bases; junction bases not matched to a gene: 3. CDR1 is LGHNT, CDR2 FRNRAP, per germline. The CDR3 length is 14 residues. The CDR3, as DNA: TGTGCTAGTGGGTCGGGACAGGGGGCCTACGAGCAGTACTTC. Translating it yields CASGSGQGAYEQYF.

This clone was seen once. The rearrangement uses TRBV28 and TRBJ2-7; maybe TRBD1 (6 bases). The CDR3 has 14 amino acids. V was trimmed by 7 bases and J by 3 bases, leaving 16 bases between them. Per the germline V gene, CDR1 is MDHEN and CDR2 is SYDVKM. This chain's CDR3 is CASTLRGSFYEQYF. The CDR3 bases are TGTGCCAGCACCCTGAGGGGGAGTTTCTACGAGCAGTACTTC.

The chain recombines TRBV2 with TRBJ2-3; no clear D gene. Trimming stripped 4 bases from V and 0 bases from J, with 11 bases between. This CDR3 region has 15 residues. Per the germline V gene, CDR1 is SNHLY and CDR2 is FYNNEI. The CDR3 bases are TGTGCCAGCAGTGTGGAAAGGAGTAGCACAGATACGCAGTATTTT. It codes for CASSVERSSTDTQYF.

This chain joins TRBV7-6 and TRBJ2-3, with TRBD1 as a possible D gene (6 bases). V was trimmed by 10 bases and J by 3 bases, leaving 17 bases between them. Germline V gene data show CDR1 as SGHVS and CDR2 as FNYEAQ. This CDR3 comprises 14 residues. The CDR3 here is CATRPGQPTDTQYF. The CDR3 coding sequence is TGTGCCACTCGTCCAGGACAGCCGACAGATACGCAGTATTTT.

The chain has TRBV9 and TRBJ2-5; unclear D gene. Trimming cost V 0 bases and J 3 bases, with 12 bases left between them. CDR1 and CDR2 (germline): SGDLS, YYNGEE. The CDR3 consists of 15 residues. The CDR3 nucleotides are TGTGCCAGCAGCGTAGTAGGAAGTACTAAAGAGACCCAGTACTTC. Residues: CASSVVGSTKETQYF.

The CDR3 region has the DNA TGTGCCAGCAGCCCGCAATTAGGGGTTTCCTACAATGAGCAGTTCTTC. It is translated as CASSPQLGVSYNEQFF. The rearrangement joins TRBV7-2 to TRBJ2-1; tentatively, D is TRBD1 (5 bases). Trimming cost V 5 bases and J 1 base, with 15 bases left between them. CDR3 length: 16 residues. CDR1 and CDR2 from the germline V gene are SGHTA and FQGNSA.

V usage is TRBV5-1 and J usage is TRBJ2-4; a possible D gene is TRBD1 (6 bases). V was clipped by 2 bases and J by 0 bases, with 12 bases between them. The CDR3 sequence is 16 residues long. Looked up from germline, CDR1 is SGHRS and CDR2 is YFSETQ. CDR3 in amino acids: CASSFQGNLAKNIQYF. The CDR3 DNA is TGCGCCAGCAGCTTCCAGGGGAACCTAGCCAAAAACATTCAGTACTTC.

The V gene is TRBV7-2, the J gene TRBJ2-4, with D uncertain. CDR1 and CDR2 (germline): SGHTA, FQGNSA. CDR3 length: 15 residues. V dropped 5 bases and J dropped 7 bases, with 18 bases sitting between them. CDR3 sequence reads: CASSPHRVGSNIQYF. CDR3 bases: TGTGCCAGCAGCCCCCATCGGGTTGGGTCCAACATTCAGTACTTC.

The chain joins TRBV6-6 to TRBJ2-7; 9 nucleotides match TRBD1. The junction had 5 bases not matched to a gene; V was cut back by 2 bases and J by 3 bases. Germline loops: CDR1 MNHNY, CDR2 SVGAGI (reference sequence). The CDR3 is 15 residues long. Here the CDR3 reads CASSYATGGNYEQYF. Here the CDR3 DNA reads TGTGCCAGCAGTTACGCGACAGGGGGAAACTACGAGCAGTACTTC.

This clone was detected ten times or more. The chain recombines TRBV6-5 with TRBJ2-2, with D unresolved. The V gene lost 8 bases and the J gene lost 7 bases, with 14 bases spanning the gap. In germline, CDR1 is MNHEY, CDR2 SVGAGI. This CDR3 contains 13 residues. DNA of the CDR3: TGTGCCAGCGGGCCTTCCTTTGGCGGGGAGCTGTTTTTT. Protein sequence: CASGPSFGGELFF.